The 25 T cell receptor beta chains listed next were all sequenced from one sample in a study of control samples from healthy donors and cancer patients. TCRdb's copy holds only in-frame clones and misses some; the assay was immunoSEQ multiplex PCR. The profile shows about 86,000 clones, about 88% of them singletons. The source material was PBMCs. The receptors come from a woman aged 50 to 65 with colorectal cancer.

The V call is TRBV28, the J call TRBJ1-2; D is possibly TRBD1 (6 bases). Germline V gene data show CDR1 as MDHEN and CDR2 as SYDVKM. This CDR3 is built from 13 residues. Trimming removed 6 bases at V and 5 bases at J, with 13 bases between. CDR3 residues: CASSLRTDYGYTF. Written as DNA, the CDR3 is TGTGCCAGCAGCTTGAGGACAGATTATGGCTACACCTTC.

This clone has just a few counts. CDR3 nucleotides: TGTGCCAGCAGCGGTTACTTGAGTTCCTACAATGAGCAGTTCTTC. Amino acid sequence: CASSGYLSSYNEQFF. The chain recombines TRBV9 with TRBJ2-1; no clear D gene. The V gene's germline CDR1 is SGDLS and CDR2 YYNGEE. This CDR3 spans 15 amino acids. Trimming shortened V by 3 bases and J by 1 base, and 11 bases separated the two germline ends.

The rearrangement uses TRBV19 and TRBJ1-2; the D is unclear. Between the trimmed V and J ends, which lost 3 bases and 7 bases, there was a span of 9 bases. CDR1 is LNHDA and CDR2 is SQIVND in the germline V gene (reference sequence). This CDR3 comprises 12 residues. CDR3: CASSIWGSGYTF. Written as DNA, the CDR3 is TGTGCCAGTAGTATTTGGGGATCTGGCTACACCTTC.

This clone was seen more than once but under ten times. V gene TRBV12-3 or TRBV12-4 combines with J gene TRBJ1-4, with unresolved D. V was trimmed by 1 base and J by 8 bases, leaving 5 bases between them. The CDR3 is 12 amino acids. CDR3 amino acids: CASSLVGEKLFF. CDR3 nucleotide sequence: TGTGCCAGCAGTTTAGTTGGGGAAAAACTGTTTTTT.

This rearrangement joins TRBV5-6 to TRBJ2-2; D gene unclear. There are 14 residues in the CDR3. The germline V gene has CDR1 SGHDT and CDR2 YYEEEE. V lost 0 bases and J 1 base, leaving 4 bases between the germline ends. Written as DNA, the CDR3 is TGTGCCAGCAGCTTGGGGAGGAACACCGGGGAGCTGTTTTTT. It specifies CASSLGRNTGELFF. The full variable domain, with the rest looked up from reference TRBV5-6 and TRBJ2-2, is DAGVTQSPTHLIKTRGQQVTLRCSPKSGHDTVSWYQQALGQGPQFIFQYYEEEERQRGNFPDRFSGHQFPNYSSELNVNALLLGDSALYLCASSLGRNTGELFFGEGSRLTVL.

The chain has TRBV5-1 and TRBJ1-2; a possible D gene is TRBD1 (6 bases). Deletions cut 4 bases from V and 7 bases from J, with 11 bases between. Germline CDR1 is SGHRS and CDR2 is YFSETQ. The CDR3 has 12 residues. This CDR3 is CASSSGQIGYTF. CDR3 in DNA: TGCGCCAGCAGCAGTGGACAGATTGGCTACACCTTC.

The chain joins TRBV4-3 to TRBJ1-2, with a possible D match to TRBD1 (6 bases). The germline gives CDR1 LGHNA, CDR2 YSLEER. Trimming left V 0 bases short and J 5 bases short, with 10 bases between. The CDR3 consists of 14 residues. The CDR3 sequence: CASSQENRVYGYTF. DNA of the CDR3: TGCGCCAGCAGCCAAGAGAACAGGGTGTATGGCTACACCTTC.

The CDR3 DNA is TGCGCCAGCAGCTTTAGCGGGGGGCCCACCGAAGAGACCCAGTACTTC. Translation gives CASSFSGGPTEETQYF. This rearrangement joins TRBV5-1 to TRBJ2-5; 10 bases are shared with TRBD2. Germline CDR1 is SGHRS and CDR2 is YFSETQ. The CDR3 extends over 16 amino acids. V dropped 2 bases and J dropped 3; count of bases not matched to a gene: 7.

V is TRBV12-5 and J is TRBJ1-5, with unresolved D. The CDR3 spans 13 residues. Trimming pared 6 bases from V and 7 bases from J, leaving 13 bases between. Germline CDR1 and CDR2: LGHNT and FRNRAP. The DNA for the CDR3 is TGTGCTAGTGGCGCGACCAACGGGCAGCCCCAGCATTTT. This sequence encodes CASGATNGQPQHF.

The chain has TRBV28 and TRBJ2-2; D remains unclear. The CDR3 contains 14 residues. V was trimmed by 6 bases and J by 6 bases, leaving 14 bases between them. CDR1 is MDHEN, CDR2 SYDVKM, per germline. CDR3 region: CASSSSWGAGELFF. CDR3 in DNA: TGTGCCAGCAGCTCAAGTTGGGGTGCCGGGGAGCTGTTTTTT.

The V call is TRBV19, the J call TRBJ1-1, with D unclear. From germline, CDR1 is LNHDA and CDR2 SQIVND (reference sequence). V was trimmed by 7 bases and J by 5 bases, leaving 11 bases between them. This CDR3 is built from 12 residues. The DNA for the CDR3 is TGTGCCAGTATTTTCGGTGAAACTGAAGCTTTCTTT. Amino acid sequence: CASIFGETEAFF.

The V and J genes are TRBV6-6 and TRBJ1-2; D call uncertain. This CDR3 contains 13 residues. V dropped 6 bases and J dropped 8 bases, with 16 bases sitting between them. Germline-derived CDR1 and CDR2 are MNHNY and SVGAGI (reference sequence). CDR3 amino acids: CASRPDQTGGYTF. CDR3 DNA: TGTGCCAGCAGGCCGGACCAAACGGGGGGCTACACCTTC.

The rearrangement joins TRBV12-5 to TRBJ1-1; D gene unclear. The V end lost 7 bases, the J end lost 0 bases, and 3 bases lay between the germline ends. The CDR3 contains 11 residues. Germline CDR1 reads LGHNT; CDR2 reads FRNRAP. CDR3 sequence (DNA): TGTGCTAGTGCCCTGAACACTGAAGCTTTCTTT. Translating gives CASALNTEAFF.

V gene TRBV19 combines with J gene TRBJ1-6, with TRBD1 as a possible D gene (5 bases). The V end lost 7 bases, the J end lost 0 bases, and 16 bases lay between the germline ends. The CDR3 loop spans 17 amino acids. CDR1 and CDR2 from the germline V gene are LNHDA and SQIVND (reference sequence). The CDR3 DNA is TGTGCCAGTAAGAAAACAGGAGGAAGCTCCTATAATTCACCCCTCCACTTT. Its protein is CASKKTGGSSYNSPLHF. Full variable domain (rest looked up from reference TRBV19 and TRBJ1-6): DGGITQSPKYLFRKEGQNVTLSCEQNLNHDAMYWYRQDPGQGLRLIYYSQIVNDFQKGDIAEGYSVSREKKESFPLTVTSAQKNPTAFYLCASKKTGGSSYNSPLHFGNGTRLTVT.

CDR3 region: CASSKKPGRTSYGYTF. DNA of the CDR3: TGTGCCAGCAGCAAGAAACCGGGACGGACTTCATATGGCTACACCTTC. The rearrangement links TRBV28 to TRBJ1-2; the D gene is possibly TRBD1 (5 bases). The CDR3 covers 16 residues. V was shortened by 6 bases and J by 5 bases, with 22 bases between the two germline ends. The germline V gene encodes CDR1 MDHEN and CDR2 SYDVKM.

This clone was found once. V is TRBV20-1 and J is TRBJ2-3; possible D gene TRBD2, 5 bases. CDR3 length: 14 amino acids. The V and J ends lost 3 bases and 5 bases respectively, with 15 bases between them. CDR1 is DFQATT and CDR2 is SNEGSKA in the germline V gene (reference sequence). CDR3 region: CSASGAAGLDTQYF. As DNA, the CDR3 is TGCAGTGCTAGTGGAGCGGCCGGACTAGATACGCAGTATTTT.

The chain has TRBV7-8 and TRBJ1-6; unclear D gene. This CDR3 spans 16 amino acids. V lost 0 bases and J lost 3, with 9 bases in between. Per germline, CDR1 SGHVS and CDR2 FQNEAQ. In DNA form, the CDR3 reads TGTGCCAGCAGCTTAGCTGCCCAGCTCTATAATTCACCCCTCCACTTT. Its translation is CASSLAAQLYNSPLHF.

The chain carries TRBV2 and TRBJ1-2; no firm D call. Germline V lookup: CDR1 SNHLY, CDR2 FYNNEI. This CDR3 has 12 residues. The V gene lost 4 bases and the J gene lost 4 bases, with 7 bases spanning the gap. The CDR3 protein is CASSGQVYGYTF. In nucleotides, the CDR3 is TGTGCCAGCAGTGGGCAGGTCTATGGCTACACCTTC.

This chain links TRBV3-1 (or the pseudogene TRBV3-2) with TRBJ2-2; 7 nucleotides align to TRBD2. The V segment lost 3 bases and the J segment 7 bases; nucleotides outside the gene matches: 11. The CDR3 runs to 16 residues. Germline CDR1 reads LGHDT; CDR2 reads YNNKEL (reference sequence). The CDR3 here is CASSHSKPTGGGELFF. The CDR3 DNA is TGTGCCAGCAGCCACTCGAAACCCACGGGGGGCGGGGAGCTGTTTTTT.

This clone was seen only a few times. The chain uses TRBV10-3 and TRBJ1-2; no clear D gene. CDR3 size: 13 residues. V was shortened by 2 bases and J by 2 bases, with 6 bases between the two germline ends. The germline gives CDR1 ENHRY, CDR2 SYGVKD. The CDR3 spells CAISEEGNYGYTF. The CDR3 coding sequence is TGTGCCATCAGTGAGGAAGGGAACTATGGCTACACCTTC.

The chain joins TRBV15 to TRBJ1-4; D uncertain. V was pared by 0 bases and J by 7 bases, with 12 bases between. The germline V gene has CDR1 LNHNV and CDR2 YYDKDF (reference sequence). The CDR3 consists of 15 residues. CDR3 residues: CATSRDRRMGEKLFF. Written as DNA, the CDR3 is TGTGCCACCAGCAGAGATAGAAGGATGGGTGAAAAACTGTTTTTT. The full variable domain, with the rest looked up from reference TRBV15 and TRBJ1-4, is DAMVIQNPRYQVTQFGKPVTLSCSQTLNHNVMYWYQQKSSQAPKLLFHYYDKDFNNEADTPDNFQSRRPNTSFCFLDIRSPGLGDTAMYLCATSRDRRMGEKLFFGSGTQLSVL.

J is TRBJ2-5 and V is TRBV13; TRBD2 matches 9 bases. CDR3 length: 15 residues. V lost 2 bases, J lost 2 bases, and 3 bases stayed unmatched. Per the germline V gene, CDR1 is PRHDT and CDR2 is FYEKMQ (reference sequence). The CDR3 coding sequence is TGTGCCAGCAGCTTACTCCTAGCGGGGCAAGAGACCCAGTACTTC. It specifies CASSLLLAGQETQYF.

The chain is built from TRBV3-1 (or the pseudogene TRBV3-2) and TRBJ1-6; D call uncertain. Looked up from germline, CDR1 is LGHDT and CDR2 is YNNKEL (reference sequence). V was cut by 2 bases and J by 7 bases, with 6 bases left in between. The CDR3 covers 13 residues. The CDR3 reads CASSQSFNSPLHF. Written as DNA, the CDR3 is TGTGCCAGCAGCCAAAGCTTCAATTCACCCCTCCACTTT.

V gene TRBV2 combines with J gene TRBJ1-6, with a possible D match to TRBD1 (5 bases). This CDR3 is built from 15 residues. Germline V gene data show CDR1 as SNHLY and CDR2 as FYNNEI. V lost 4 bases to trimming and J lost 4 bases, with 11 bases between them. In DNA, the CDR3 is TGTGCCAGCAGTGGGTTAGGGGTTTATAATTCACCCCTCCACTTT. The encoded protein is CASSGLGVYNSPLHF.

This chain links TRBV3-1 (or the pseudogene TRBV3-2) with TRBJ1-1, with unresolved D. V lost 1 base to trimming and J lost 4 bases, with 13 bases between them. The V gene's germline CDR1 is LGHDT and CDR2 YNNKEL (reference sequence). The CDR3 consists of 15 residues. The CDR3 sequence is CASSQGLGGGTEAFF. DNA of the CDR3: TGTGCCAGCAGCCAAGGTCTAGGAGGTGGCACTGAAGCTTTCTTT.